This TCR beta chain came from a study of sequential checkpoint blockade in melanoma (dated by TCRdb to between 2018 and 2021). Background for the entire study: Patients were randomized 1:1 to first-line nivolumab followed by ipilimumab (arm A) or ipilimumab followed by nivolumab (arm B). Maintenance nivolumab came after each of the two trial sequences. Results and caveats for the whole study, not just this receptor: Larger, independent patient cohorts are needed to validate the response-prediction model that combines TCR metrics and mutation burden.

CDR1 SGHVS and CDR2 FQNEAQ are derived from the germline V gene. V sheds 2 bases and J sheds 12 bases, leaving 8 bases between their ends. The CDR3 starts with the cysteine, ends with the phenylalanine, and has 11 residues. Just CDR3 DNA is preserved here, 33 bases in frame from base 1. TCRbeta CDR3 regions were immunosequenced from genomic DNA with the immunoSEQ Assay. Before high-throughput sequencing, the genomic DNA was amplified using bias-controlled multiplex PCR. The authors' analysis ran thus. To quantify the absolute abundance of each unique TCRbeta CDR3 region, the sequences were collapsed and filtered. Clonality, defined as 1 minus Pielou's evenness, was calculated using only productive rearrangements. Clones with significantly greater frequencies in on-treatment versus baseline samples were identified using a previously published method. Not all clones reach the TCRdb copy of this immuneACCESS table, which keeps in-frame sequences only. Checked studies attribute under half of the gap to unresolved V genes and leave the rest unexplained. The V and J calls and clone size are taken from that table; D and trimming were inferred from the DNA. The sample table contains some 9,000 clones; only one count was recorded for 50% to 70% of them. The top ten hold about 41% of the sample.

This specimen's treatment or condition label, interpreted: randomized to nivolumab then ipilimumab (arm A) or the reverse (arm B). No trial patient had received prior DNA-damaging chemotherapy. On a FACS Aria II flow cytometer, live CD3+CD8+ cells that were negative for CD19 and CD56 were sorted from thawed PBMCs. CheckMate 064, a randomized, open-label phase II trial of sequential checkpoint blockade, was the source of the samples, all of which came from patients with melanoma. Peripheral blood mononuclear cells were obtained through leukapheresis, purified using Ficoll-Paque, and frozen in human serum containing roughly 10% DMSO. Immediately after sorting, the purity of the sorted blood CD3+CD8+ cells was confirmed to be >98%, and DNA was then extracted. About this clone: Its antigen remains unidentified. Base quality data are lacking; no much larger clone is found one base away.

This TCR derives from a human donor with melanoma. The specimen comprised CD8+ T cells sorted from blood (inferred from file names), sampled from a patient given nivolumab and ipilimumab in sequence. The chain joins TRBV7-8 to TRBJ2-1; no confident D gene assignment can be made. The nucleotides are TGTGCCAGCAGCTTATTAGAAGTGCAGTTCTTC. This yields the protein CASSLLEVQFF.